The rows below give T cell receptor beta chains drawn from one sample of a study of neurological immune-mediated disorders. One entry per CDR3 protein results from TCRdb running MiXCR on the 5' RACE reads. The data contain approximately 48,000 distinct CDR3 sequences, around a sixth of them seen just once; the ten biggest clones take up about 4.2%. The sample consisted of PBMCs. The source of these receptors is a man aged 60 to 69 in good health. Both conserved end residues are part of each CDR3. The order of the fields is CDR3 DNA, CDR3 protein, clone size, D gene, V gene, J gene. The D gene is left open where the match is weak. Clone size is not always given. Where it is, it says once, few, many or a class for expanded clones.

TGTGCCAGCAGAAAAGAATCCACCGGGGAGCTGTTTTTT,CASRKESTGELFF,many,.,TRBV27,TRBJ2-2
TGCAGCGCAATCGACAGGAGATACGAGCAGTACTTC,CSAIDRRYEQYF,many,.,TRBV29-1,TRBJ2-7
TGTGCCAGCAGCTCCGGCGTCAGAGGCACAGATACGCAGTATTTT,CASSSGVRGTDTQYF,.,.,TRBV11-3,TRBJ2-3
TGCAGGGGGGGGCGACAGGGTAATGAAAAACTGTTTTTT,CRGGRQGNEKLFF,many,TRBD1,TRBV29-1,TRBJ1-4
TGTGCCAGCCGCGGACAGGGGCCTTCTGAAGCTTTCTTT,CASRGQGPSEAFF,many,TRBD1,TRBV25-1,TRBJ1-1
TGCGCCAGCAGCTCCATTTTAGGGACGCAAGAGACCCAGTACTTC,CASSSILGTQETQYF,many,.,TRBV5-1,TRBJ2-5
TGCGCCAGCAGCTTGGAACAGGGGGCAAAGACCCAGTACTTC,CASSLEQGAKTQYF,many,TRBD1,TRBV5-1,TRBJ2-5
TGCAGTGCTAGCCCACTAGCGGGGTACGAGCAGTACTTC,CSASPLAGYEQYF,many,TRBD2,TRBV20-1,TRBJ2-7
TGTGCCAGCAGTCAGGACGGACTAGAGACCCAGTACTTC,CASSQDGLETQYF,.,.,TRBV6-2/TRBV6-3,TRBJ2-5
TGTGCCAGCAGCTTAGGACTAGCGGGAGGTTGGAATGAGCAGTTCTTC,CASSLGLAGGWNEQFF,many,TRBD2,TRBV9,TRBJ2-1
TGCAGTGCTAGGGAGGGGGGTCGGGAGACCCAGTACTTC,CSAREGGRETQYF,many,.,TRBV20-1,TRBJ2-5
TGCGCCAGCAGCTTAGGAGTTGGTGAGGGCTACACCTTC,CASSLGVGEGYTF,many,.,TRBV5-1,TRBJ1-2
TGTGCCACCAGCACGATTTCAAGCGATCAGCCCCAGCATTTT,CATSTISSDQPQHF,many,.,TRBV15,TRBJ1-5
TGTGCCAGCAGGGGAGGAGCTGAGCAGTTCTTC,CASRGGAEQFF,few,.,TRBV2,TRBJ2-1
TGCGCCAGCAGCGGGGGGATTCTAGAGACCCAGTACTTC,CASSGGILETQYF,many,.,TRBV5-1,TRBJ2-5
TGCGCCAGCAGCTTGGGAGGGCCAAACTACGAGCAGTACTTC,CASSLGGPNYEQYF,many,.,TRBV5-1,TRBJ2-7
TGTGCCAGCAGCCTGGGAGCGGGCCAATGGGGCACAGATACGCAGTATTTT,CASSLGAGQWGTDTQYF,many,.,TRBV3-1,TRBJ2-3
TGCAGTGCTAGAGCCCGGACTAGCGGGATCGTGGATGAGCAGTTCTTC,CSARARTSGIVDEQFF,many,TRBD2,TRBV20-1,TRBJ2-1
TGTGCCAGCAGCCAAGATCGGGGGGTGGACTATGGCTACACCTTC,CASSQDRGVDYGYTF,many,.,TRBV4-2,TRBJ1-2
TGTGCCAGCAGCAGGACAGGGTATGGCTACACCTTC,CASSRTGYGYTF,many,TRBD1,TRBV5-6,TRBJ1-2
TGTGCCAGCAGCCGAGAACCCACAGATACGCAGTATTTT,CASSREPTDTQYF,many,.,TRBV7-9,TRBJ2-3
TGCAGTGCTAGAGACTCGGGGGCAACCGGGACAGGGGGCGATAAGCAGTACTTC,CSARDSGATGTGGDKQYF,many,TRBD1,TRBV20-1,TRBJ2-7
TGCAGTGCTAGAGATTTGACAGAGTCCGGGACTACCCTCACAGATACGCAGTATTTT,CSARDLTESGTTLTDTQYF,.,TRBD2,TRBV20-1,TRBJ2-3
TGTGCCAGCAGTTACGAACCTAGACAGGGGTATGGCTACACCTTC,CASSYEPRQGYGYTF,once,TRBD1,TRBV6-5,TRBJ1-2
TGTGCCAGCAGCTTGGAAGGCCGTGCTGAAGCTTTCTTT,CASSLEGRAEAFF,many,.,TRBV5-6,TRBJ1-1
TGTGCCAGCAGCTCCCTTTTGGGTCCAGGGTACGAGCAGTACTTC,CASSSLLGPGYEQYF,many,.,TRBV5-6,TRBJ2-7
TGCAGCGTTGCTCCTTCCTACAATGAGCAGTTCTTC,CSVAPSYNEQFF,many,.,TRBV29-1,TRBJ2-1
TGTGCCAGCAAGGGAGGGTCCCTCGGAGGCAATCAGCCCCAGCATTTT,CASKGGSLGGNQPQHF,many,.,TRBV7-8,TRBJ1-5
TGCAGTGCTGGCGGGGGACTAGCGGGAGCCTACGAGCAGTACTTC,CSAGGGLAGAYEQYF,many,TRBD2,TRBV20-1,TRBJ2-7
TGTGCCTGGAGTAGGCTAGCGGGAGGGGGAAAACAGTTCTTC,CAWSRLAGGGKQFF,many,TRBD2,TRBV30,TRBJ2-1
TGTGCCAGTACCGGGACTAGCAGGAGCCACACCTACAATGAGCAGTTCTTC,CASTGTSRSHTYNEQFF,.,TRBD2,TRBV14,TRBJ2-1
TGTGCCGCTTCGACAGGGATTGGGGGGAAGACACCGAAACTGTTTTTT,CAASTGIGGKTPKLFF,many,TRBD1,TRBV15,TRBJ1-4
TGTGCCAGCTCCCCCCGCGTCGGGTCGTACCAAGAGACCCAGTACTTC,CASSPRVGSYQETQYF,.,.,TRBV18,TRBJ2-5
TGTGCCAGCAGCCACGACAGCGGGAGCGGTAACGAGCAGTACTTC,CASSHDSGSGNEQYF,many,TRBD2,TRBV4-2,TRBJ2-7
TGTGCCAGCAGTTTAGGGTACAATGAGCAGTTCTTC,CASSLGYNEQFF,many,.,TRBV28,TRBJ2-1
TGTGCCAGCAGCCTAATAGGCCTAGCGGGGCCCAGCACAGATACGCAGTATTTT,CASSLIGLAGPSTDTQYF,many,TRBD2,TRBV7-2,TRBJ2-3
TGTGCCAGCAGTATCGGGGGGCGCCCCGGGGGTCTCCCTAACACTGAAGCTTTCTTT,CASSIGGRPGGLPNTEAFF,many,.,TRBV28,TRBJ1-1
TGCAGTGCTAGAAAAGGGAATCCATTTTACGAGCAGTACTTC,CSARKGNPFYEQYF,.,.,TRBV20-1,TRBJ2-7
TGCGCCAGCAGCTTGGGTACTAACATTCAGTACTTC,CASSLGTNIQYF,many,.,TRBV5-1,TRBJ2-4
TGCGGCAGCAGTTCAAACAGGGGGCACTATGGCTACACCTTC,CGSSSNRGHYGYTF,.,TRBD1,TRBV28,TRBJ1-2